The T cell receptor (beta chain) described here comes from a study of shared T cell receptors in the human thymus. The ends were cut back, 3 bases at V and 1 base at J, with 16 bases in the middle. This CDR3 is built from 16 residues. Assay used: immunoSEQ multiplex PCR; TCRdb lists only in-frame clones, some missing. The repertoire holds hundreds of thousands of clones, with 70% to 90% as singletons. A few counts support this clone. These data also featured in a second study, about human thymus T cells. That paper notes: The thymus tissue came from resections taken during corrective heart surgery. Thymic as well as blood repertoires seemed to favor certain V and J genes unevenly.

The rearrangement joins TRBV5-7 to TRBJ1-1; D may be TRBD1 (5 bases). TRBV5-7 has ORF status, its function being uncertain. This receptor was taken from a boy under two years old with a congenital heart defect. The specimen sequenced was thymocytes. CDR3 residues: CASSSPGGRQNTEAFF. The CDR3, as DNA: TGTGCCAGCAGCTCGCCCGGGGGGAGACAGAACACTGAAGCTTTCTTT.